Detailed here is one TCR beta chain. Its antigen is unknown. This specimen comes from a study of T-cell reconstitution after alpha-beta-depleted transplantation in children. Points from the study as a whole: The study reportedly traced alpha-beta T cells about two months after transplant to several hundred expanded graft clones. The origin of high day-60 TCRbeta diversity in some patients lay in surviving recipient T cells and thymic progenitors. One year after transplant, T-cell counts and diversity came mostly from newly produced T cells.

During its preparation, the TCRbeta library received unique molecular identifiers. One entry per CDR3 protein, called by TCRdb with MiXCR from the PCR reads. Here the sample spans around 45,000 distinct CDR3 sequences, under 60% being singletons. J lost 2 bases, V lost 0 bases, and 7 bases had no gene match. Germline CDR1 and CDR2: MGHRA and YSYEKL. CDR3 length: 16 residues. The chain recombines TRBV4-1 with TRBJ2-7; 7 bases map to TRBD1. The specimen comprised peripheral blood, sampled before TCRalphabeta/CD19-depleted stem cell transplant. This clonotype originated in a boy less than two years old with SCID, due to receive a stem cell transplant. CDR3 nucleotide sequence: TGCGCCAGCAGCCAAGATCGACAGGGACCCACCTACGAGCAGTACTTC. It is translated as CASSQDRQGPTYEQYF.